This T cell receptor (beta chain) was captured by sequencing in a study of blood T cell repertoires in COVID-19. Study-level information: Collection of acute and convalescent COVID-19 samples took place in the United States, Italy and Spain. Sample material is recorded as cDNA or gDNA derived from T cells, B-cell-depleted T cells, or PBMCs.

CDR1 and CDR2 from the germline V gene are SQVTM and ANQGSEA. This CDR3 has 15 amino acids. Per the original methods: Counts of nucleated cells, estimated from reference gene primer amplification, were obtained. The table came from immunoSEQ multiplex PCR; TCRdb's copy has only in-frame clones and leaves some out. D and trimming were read from the DNA, whereas the V and J calls and clone size are those reported in that table. The sample has around 190,000 clones, about 85% seen once. Seattle enrolled patients during active infection and tracked them longitudinally. The gene calls are TRBV29-1 and TRBJ1-1, with D possibly being TRBD1 (5 bases). The TCR comes from a woman between 40 and 50 years old with COVID-19, enrolled during active disease. The material sequenced was peripheral blood. The CDR3 nucleotides read TGCAGTGGATTTGGGGCAGGGTATCGGAACACTGAAGCTTTCTTT. This gives the protein CSGFGAGYRNTEAFF.